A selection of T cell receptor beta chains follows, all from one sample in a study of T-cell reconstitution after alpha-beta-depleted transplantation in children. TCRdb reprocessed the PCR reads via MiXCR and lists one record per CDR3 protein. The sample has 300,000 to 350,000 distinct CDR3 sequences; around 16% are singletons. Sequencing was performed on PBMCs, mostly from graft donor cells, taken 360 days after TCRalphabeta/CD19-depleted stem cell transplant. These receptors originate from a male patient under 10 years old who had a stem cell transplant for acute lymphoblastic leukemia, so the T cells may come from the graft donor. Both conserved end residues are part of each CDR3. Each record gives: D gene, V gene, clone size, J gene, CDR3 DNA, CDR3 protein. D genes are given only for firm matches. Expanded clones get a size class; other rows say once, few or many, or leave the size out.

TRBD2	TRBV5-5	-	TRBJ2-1	TGTGCCAGCAGTCTAGCGGGAGGACTGGGTTTTGAGCAGTTCTTC	CASSLAGGLGFEQFF
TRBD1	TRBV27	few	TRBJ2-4	TGTGCCAGCAGTTTGAGGGGGCGCTTCAAAAACATTCAGTACTTC	CASSLRGRFKNIQYF
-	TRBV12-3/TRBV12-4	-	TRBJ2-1	TGTGCCAGCACCCTTGGCGGTGAGCAGTTCTTC	CASTLGGEQFF
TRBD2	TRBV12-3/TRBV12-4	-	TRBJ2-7	TGTGCCAGCAGACGGACTAGCGGGTCCCAGAGGGAGCAGTACTTC	CASRRTSGSQREQYF
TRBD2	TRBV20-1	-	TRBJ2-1	TGCAGTGCTACGGGCGGGAGGGCCGGTAATGAGCAGTTCTTC	CSATGGRAGNEQFF
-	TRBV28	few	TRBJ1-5	TGTGCCAGTAGTCCGGGACGCTCCTCAGGCGGGCCCCAGCATTTT	CASSPGRSSGGPQHF
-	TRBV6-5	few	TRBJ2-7	TGTGCCAGCAGTAACGGACGACTGATCTACGAGCAGTACTTC	CASSNGRLIYEQYF
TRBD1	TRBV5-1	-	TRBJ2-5	TGCGCCAGCAGCTTGTGGACAGGGCCTCAAGAGACCCAGTACTTC	CASSLWTGPQETQYF
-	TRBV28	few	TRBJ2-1	TGTGCCAGCCTTGACTACGACAATGAGCAGTTCTTC	CASLDYDNEQFF
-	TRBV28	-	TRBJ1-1	TGTGCCAGCAGAAAACAGGGACCAGGGCCTGAAGCTTTCTTT	CASRKQGPGPEAFF
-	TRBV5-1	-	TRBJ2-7	TGCGCCAGCAGCTTGTCCCTGACAGGGACTCCCTGGGAGCAGTACTTC	CASSLSLTGTPWEQYF
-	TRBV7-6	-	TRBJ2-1	TGTGCCAGCAGCTTAGGGATCGGCTCCCTATCTGAGCAGTTCTTC	CASSLGIGSLSEQFF
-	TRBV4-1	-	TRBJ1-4	TGCGCCAGCAAGGGACCGTTGAATGAAAAACTGTTTTTT	CASKGPLNEKLFF
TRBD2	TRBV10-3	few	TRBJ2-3	TGTGCCATCAGTTTAGCGGCGGGGGGTGCTGGCGGGCCAACAGATACGCAGTATTTT	CAISLAAGGAGGPTDTQYF
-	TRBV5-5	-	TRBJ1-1	TGTGCCAGCAGCGGGCAGGGGAGTGAAGCTTTCTTT	CASSGQGSEAFF
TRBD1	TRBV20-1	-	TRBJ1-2	TGCAGTGCCAACATACAGGGGGCTTCGTCTGGCTACACCTTC	CSANIQGASSGYTF
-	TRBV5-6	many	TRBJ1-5	TGTGCCAGCAGCTTGGTCAATCAGCCCCAGCATTTT	CASSLVNQPQHF
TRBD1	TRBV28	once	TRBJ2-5	TGTGCCAGAGACAGGGATGAGGGACCAATTCAAGAGGCCCAGTACTTC	CARDRDEGPIQEAQYF
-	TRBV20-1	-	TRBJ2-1	TGCATCGCCAATGAGCAGTTCTTC	CIANEQFF
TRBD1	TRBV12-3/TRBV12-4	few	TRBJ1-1	TGTGCCAGCAGTTTGCCCCCAGCAGGCCCGGGACAGGGGGCCAGAGCTTTCTTT	CASSLPPAGPGQGARAFF
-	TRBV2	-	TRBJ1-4	TGTGCCAGCAGGGGGGAACAGGGAAAGGGAAAACTGTTTTTT	CASRGEQGKGKLFF
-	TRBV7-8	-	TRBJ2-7	TGTGCCAGCAGCACCTGGGAATCCTCCTACGAGCAGTACTTC	CASSTWESSYEQYF
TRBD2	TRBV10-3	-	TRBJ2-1	TGTGCCATCAGTGAGTCCGTATATTCGACCGGGACTAGCGTTTACAATGAGCAGTTCTTC	CAISESVYSTGTSVYNEQFF
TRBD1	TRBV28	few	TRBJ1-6	TGTGCCAGCAGTTTCCGGACAGGCGGATATAATTCACCCCTCCACTTT	CASSFRTGGYNSPLHF
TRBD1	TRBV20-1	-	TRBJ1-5	TGCAGTGCTAGGGAGGGCAGGGGGGTTCAGCCCCAGCATTTT	CSAREGRGVQPQHF
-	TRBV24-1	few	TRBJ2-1	TGTGCCACCAGTGACAGTTCCTACAATGAGCAGTTCTTC	CATSDSSYNEQFF
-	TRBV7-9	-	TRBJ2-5	TGTGCCAGCAGCTTCAGGACTGTGAGGGAGACCCAGTACTTC	CASSFRTVRETQYF
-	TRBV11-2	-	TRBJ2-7	TGTGCCAGCAGAACCGGGACGGTGTCCTACGAGCAGTACTTC	CASRTGTVSYEQYF
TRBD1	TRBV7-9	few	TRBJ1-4	TGTGCCAGCAACCCCGACAGGGGCGGACCTCCTGAAAAACTGTTTTTT	CASNPDRGGPPEKLFF
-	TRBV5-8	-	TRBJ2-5	TGTGCCAGCAGCTTGTATGCCGTCCAAGAGACCCAGTACTTC	CASSLYAVQETQYF
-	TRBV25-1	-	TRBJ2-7	TGTGCCAGCAGAACCCCGGGACGGTCCTACGAGCAGTACTTC	CASRTPGRSYEQYF
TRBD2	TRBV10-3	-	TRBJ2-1	TGTGCCATCGAGCCTTCGCGGGAGGGGGGGAATGAGCAGTTCTTC	CAIEPSREGGNEQFF
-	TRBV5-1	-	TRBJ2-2	TGCGCCAGCAGCTTGCGGGGTATCAACCTCCTTAACACCGGGGAGCTGTTTTTT	CASSLRGINLLNTGELFF
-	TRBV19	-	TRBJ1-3	TGTGCCAGTAGTATAGACAGCTCTGGAAACACCATATATTTT	CASSIDSSGNTIYF
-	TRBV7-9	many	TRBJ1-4	TGTGCCAGCAGCTCCGGCGTACAGGGTGAAAAACTGTTTTTT	CASSSGVQGEKLFF
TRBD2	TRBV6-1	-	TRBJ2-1	TGTGCCAGCAGTCCGGGACTAGTAGTGCGCAATGAGCAGTTCTTC	CASSPGLVVRNEQFF
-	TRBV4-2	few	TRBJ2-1	TGTGCCAGCAGCCAAAGGGGCCTAGGGACCTTGGGGTCAGCGAATGAGCAGTTCTTC	CASSQRGLGTLGSANEQFF
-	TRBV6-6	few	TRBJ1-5	TGTGCCAGCAGCCCTAGGGTCCAGCCCCAGCATTTT	CASSPRVQPQHF
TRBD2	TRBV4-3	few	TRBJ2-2	TGCGCCAGCAGCGCCCGACTAGCGGGAGTCGCTGGGACCGGGGAGCTGTTTTTT	CASSARLAGVAGTGELFF
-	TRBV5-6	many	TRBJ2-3	TGTGCCAGCAGCTTGGACGGCTTTAGCACAGATACGCAGTATTTT	CASSLDGFSTDTQYF
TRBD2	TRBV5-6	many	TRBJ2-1	TGTGCCAGCAGCTTGGAAGCGGCGGGGACTAGGGGATTCGAGCAGTTCTTC	CASSLEAAGTRGFEQFF
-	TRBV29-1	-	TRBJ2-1	TGCAGCGTTGGGACTACCCTCTCGGATGAGCAGTTCTTC	CSVGTTLSDEQFF
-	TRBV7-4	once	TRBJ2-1	TGTGCCAGCAGCCCCCCGGAGAACAATGAGCAGTTCTTC	CASSPPENNEQFF
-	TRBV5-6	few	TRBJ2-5	TGTGCCAGCAGCTTAAGGAGCAGGCAGTACTTC	CASSLRSRQYF
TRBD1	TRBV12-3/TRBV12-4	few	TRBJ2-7	TGTGCCAGCAGGCTCCTACCAGGGGGCGCCTACGAGCAGTACTTC	CASRLLPGGAYEQYF
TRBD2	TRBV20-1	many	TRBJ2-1	TGCAGTGCTAGAGCGGCAGAGGGGCTAGCGGGAGGGTACAATGAGCAGTTCTTC	CSARAAEGLAGGYNEQFF
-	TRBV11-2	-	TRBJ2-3	TGTGCCAACCCGGGGGGCAAAGATACGCAGTATTTT	CANPGGKDTQYF
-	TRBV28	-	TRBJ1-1	TGTGCCAGCAGTTTAGGGCGGGGGATAGCTTTCTTT	CASSLGRGIAFF
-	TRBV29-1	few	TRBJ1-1	TGCAGCGCACCGGGACTCTCGAACACTGAAGCTTTCTTT	CSAPGLSNTEAFF
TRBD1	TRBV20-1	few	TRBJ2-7	TGCAGTGCTAGTACGACAGGGGGCGGCTACGAGCAGTACTTC	CSASTTGGGYEQYF
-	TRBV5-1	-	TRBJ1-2	TGCGCCAGCAGGGACACGCAAGGCGGCTACACCTTC	CASRDTQGGYTF
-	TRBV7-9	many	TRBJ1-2	TGTGCCAGCAGCTCGTCAGTAGGAGGGGCGCTCTATGGCTACACCTTC	CASSSSVGGALYGYTF
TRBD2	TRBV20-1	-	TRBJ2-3	TGCAGTGCTAGGAGACCAGGACTAGCCTACACAGATACGCAGTATTTT	CSARRPGLAYTDTQYF
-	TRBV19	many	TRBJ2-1	TGTGCCAGTAGTATACGGGAAGGACTAAATGAGCAGTTCTTC	CASSIREGLNEQFF
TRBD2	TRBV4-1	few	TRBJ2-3	TGCGCCAGCAGGCCTCGGACTAGCGGGAGGCTCCCGCTCACAGATACGCAGTATTTT	CASRPRTSGRLPLTDTQYF